Below are 24 T cell receptor beta chains sequenced from a single sample in a study of T cell responses to AZD1222 COVID-19 vaccine. Sequencing was performed with immunoSEQ multiplex PCR; in TCRdb, only in-frame clones are kept and a portion is missing. This table holds approximately 77,000 clones, 92% found once. The sample was peripheral blood, taken 28 days after the second AZD1222 dose. Receptors originate from an adult who received the AZD1222 COVID-19 vaccine.

This chain uses TRBV4-3 with TRBJ2-7; D possibly corresponds to TRBD1 (6 bases). CDR1 and CDR2 (germline): LGHNA, YSLEER. This CDR3 region has 16 residues. Deletions cut 3 bases from V and 0 bases from J, with 15 bases between. The DNA for the CDR3 is TGCGCCAGCAGCCAGGGGACCGGGACACCCTCCTACGAGCAGTACTTC. Protein product: CASSQGTGTPSYEQYF.

The genes are TRBV11-3 and TRBJ2-2; 14 bases fit TRBD2. CDR3 length: 19 amino acids. CDR1 is SGHNT and CDR2 is YENEEA in the germline V gene. The V and J ends lost 4 bases and 7 bases, in that order; junction bases with no gene match: 14. The DNA for the CDR3 is TGTGCCAGCAGCTCTAGGGGCGGGACTAGCGGGAGAAAGGACGGGGAGCTGTTTTTT. Its protein is CASSSRGGTSGRKDGELFF.

The rearrangement uses TRBV5-1 and TRBJ1-5, with a tentative D call TRBD1 (6 bases). Trimming left V 4 bases short and J 3 bases short, with 38 bases between. The CDR3 loop spans 23 amino acids. CDR1 and CDR2 (germline): SGHRS, YFSETQ. The DNA of the CDR3 is TGCGCCAGCAGCCCGCCGTTTAGCACGGCTGGGGCAGGGGTGGGCCTATACAATCAGCCCCAGCATTTT. It yields the protein CASSPPFSTAGAGVGLYNQPQHF.

As for this clone: A read error may produce the germline difference seen at one junction end. V usage is TRBV29-1 and J usage is TRBJ1-2; D not certain. Germline V gene data show CDR1 as SQVTM and CDR2 as ANQGSEA. There are 13 residues in the CDR3. The CDR3 spells CSLDSGSNYGYTF. CDR3 nucleotide sequence: TGCAGCCTTGATTCGGGCAGTAACTATGGCTACACCTTC.

V gene TRBV10-3 combines with J gene TRBJ2-3, with TRBD1 matching 7 bases. Germline V gene data show CDR1 as ENHRY and CDR2 as SYGVKD. V was clipped by 6 bases and J by 6 bases; unmatched bases: 0. The CDR3 length is 11 residues. This CDR3 reads CAISRGDTQYF. Written as DNA, the CDR3 is TGTGCCATCAGCAGGGGGGATACGCAGTATTTT.

V usage is TRBV7-9 and J usage is TRBJ2-1, with D tentatively TRBD2 (6 bases). Germline values: CDR1 SEHNR, CDR2 FQNEAQ (reference sequence). V was trimmed by 5 bases and J by 8 bases, leaving 19 bases between them. The CDR3 totals 15 residues. CDR3: CASSQRRDSGHEQFF. The CDR3 nucleotides read TGTGCCAGCAGCCAAAGGAGGGATTCTGGACATGAGCAGTTCTTC.

The rearrangement links TRBV18 to TRBJ1-1, with D unresolved. There are 12 residues in the CDR3. CDR1 is KGHSH and CDR2 is LQKENI in the germline V gene. The V gene lost 6 bases and the J gene lost 2 bases, with 7 bases spanning the gap. CDR3 sequence (DNA): TGTGCCAGCTCCACAACAAACACTGAAGCTTTCTTT. Translating it yields CASSTTNTEAFF.

The chain combines TRBV9 with TRBJ2-1; 7 positions agree with TRBD2. In germline, CDR1 is SGDLS, CDR2 YYNGEE. After removal of 3 bases from V and 10 bases from J, the junction contained 4 bases not matched to a gene. CDR3 length equals 12 residues. Here the CDR3 reads CASSATSKEQFF. Here the CDR3 DNA reads TGTGCCAGCAGCGCGACTAGCAAGGAGCAGTTCTTC.

The genes are TRBV19 and TRBJ2-7, with D tentatively TRBD1 or TRBD2 (5 bases each). The germline CDR1 and CDR2 sequences are LNHDA and SQIVND (reference sequence). V dropped 6 bases and J dropped 4 bases, with 16 bases sitting between them. The CDR3 sequence is 14 residues long. Here the CDR3 DNA reads TGTGCCAGTAGCGACCGAGGGGCCGGATACGAGCAGTACTTC. It yields the protein CASSDRGAGYEQYF.

The chain employs TRBV24-1 and TRBJ2-2; 8 bases agree with TRBD2. The trim removed 5 bases at V and 6 bases at J, leaving 1 base unmatched. Germline V gives CDR1 KGHDR, CDR2 SFDVKD. The CDR3 sequence is 13 residues long. CDR3 loop: CATSAGGAGELFF. The DNA for the CDR3 is TGTGCCACCAGTGCCGGGGGGGCCGGGGAGCTGTTTTTT.

The chain recombines TRBV6-2 or TRBV6-3 with TRBJ1-5, with D hard to call. Germline V gene data show CDR1 as MNHEY and CDR2 as SVGEGT. This CDR3 comprises 12 residues. Between the trimmed V and J ends, which lost 5 bases and 7 bases, there was a span of 9 bases. The CDR3 here is CASSIGPQPQHF. As DNA, the CDR3 is TGTGCCAGCAGTATAGGGCCCCAGCCCCAGCATTTT.

As DNA, the CDR3 is TGTGCCAGCAGCCAAGTTAGGGTCAACGGAGAAGCTTTCTTT. It translates to CASSQVRVNGEAFF. The gene calls are TRBV14 and TRBJ1-1; D unclear. The CDR3 consists of 14 residues. Germline-derived CDR1 and CDR2 are SGHDN and FVKESK. V gave up 1 base and J gave up 8 bases, with 14 bases separating them.

The genes are TRBV7-8 and TRBJ2-3; 8 nucleotides match TRBD1. The CDR3 has 17 residues. The junction had 7 bases not matched to a gene; V was cut back by 2 bases and J by 0 bases. Germline V gives CDR1 SGHVS, CDR2 FQNEAQ. This chain's CDR3 is CASSLNPGQASTDTQYF. DNA for the CDR3: TGTGCCAGCAGCTTAAATCCGGGACAGGCGAGCACAGATACGCAGTATTTT.

This chain joins TRBV27 and TRBJ1-5; D is perhaps TRBD1 (6 bases). V dropped 6 bases and J dropped 7 bases, with 19 bases sitting between them. In germline, CDR1 is MNHEY, CDR2 SMNVEV (reference sequence). This CDR3 has 15 residues. The CDR3 spells CASSFGGSVLQPQHF. CDR3 nucleotide sequence: TGTGCCAGCAGCTTCGGGGGCTCAGTTTTACAGCCCCAGCATTTT.

The V call is TRBV9, the J call TRBJ2-3, with TRBD2 matching over 9 bases. Germline V gene lookup returns CDR1 SGDLS and CDR2 YYNGEE. V trimming: 6 bases; J trimming: 3 bases; junction bases outside the gene matches: 11. The CDR3 is 16 amino acids. DNA of the CDR3: TGTGCCAGCAATCCCGGACTAGCGCGATTTACAGATACGCAGTATTTT. The encoded protein is CASNPGLARFTDTQYF.

J is TRBJ2-7 and V is TRBV7-2; D is possibly TRBD2 (5 bases). Germline values: CDR1 SGHTA, CDR2 FQGNSA. The CDR3 totals 14 residues. V was pared by 4 bases and J by 2 bases, with 12 bases between. DNA of the CDR3: TGTGCCAGCAGCTCCCGGACTGGACCCTACGAGCAGTACTTC. It is translated as CASSSRTGPYEQYF.

The V and J genes are TRBV5-1 and TRBJ2-7; 12 bases are a match to TRBD2. This CDR3 contains 16 residues. Trimming removed 0 bases from V and 6 bases from J; junction bases left unmatched: 7. Looked up from germline, CDR1 is SGHRS and CDR2 is YFSETQ. CDR3 protein: CASSLVLAGGPGEQYF. CDR3 in DNA: TGCGCCAGCAGCTTGGTTCTAGCGGGAGGGCCGGGCGAGCAGTACTTC.

This sequence joins TRBV7-9 and TRBJ1-5, with D perhaps TRBD1 (5 bases). The CDR3 spans 14 residues. Germline V gene lookup returns CDR1 SEHNR and CDR2 FQNEAQ (reference sequence). Trimming removed 5 bases at V and 0 bases at J, with 8 bases between. The chain's CDR3 is CASSGDGSNQPQHF. The CDR3 DNA sequence: TGTGCCAGCAGCGGGGACGGTAGCAATCAGCCCCAGCATTTT.

The chain uses TRBV18 and TRBJ2-7, with 8 bases that match TRBD2. This CDR3 is built from 15 residues. Germline CDR1 is KGHSH and CDR2 is LQKENI. The junction had 9 bases not matched to a gene; V was cut back by 2 bases and J by 6 bases. The CDR3 reads CASSPTKRENSEQYF. The CDR3 coding sequence is TGTGCCAGCTCACCAACCAAGCGGGAGAATAGCGAGCAGTACTTC.

CDR3 sequence (DNA): TGTGCCAGCAGCTCCCGGGGGGCCAGGGAGGGTCAGCCCCAGCATTTT. Its translation is CASSSRGAREGQPQHF. The V call is TRBV7-9, the J call TRBJ1-5, with D maybe TRBD1 (6 bases). Germline-derived CDR1 and CDR2 are SEHNR and FQNEAQ (reference sequence). The CDR3 spans 16 residues. Trimming left V 4 bases short and J 6 bases short, with 19 bases between.

The rearrangement joins TRBV29-1 to TRBJ1-4, with D perhaps TRBD1 (5 bases). The CDR3 totals 13 residues. V dropped 4 bases and J dropped 3 bases, with 9 bases sitting between them. From germline, CDR1 is SQVTM and CDR2 ANQGSEA. CDR3 sequence (DNA): TGCAGCGTTGTGGCAGGGCCTAATGAAAAACTGTTTTTT. It translates to CSVVAGPNEKLFF.

The V call is TRBV7-6, the J call TRBJ1-6; 8 nucleotides align to TRBD1. V lost 2 bases to trimming and J lost 5 bases; unmatched junction nucleotides: 2. The CDR3 extends over 15 amino acids. Germline V gene sequence: CDR1 SGHVS, CDR2 FNYEAQ. The CDR3 sequence: CASSLSGGNNSPLHF. CDR3 nucleotides: TGTGCCAGCAGCTTATCAGGGGGCAATAATTCACCCCTCCACTTT.

The rearrangement uses TRBV18 and TRBJ1-1; 7 nucleotides line up with TRBD1. CDR3 length: 14 residues. With 5 bases clipped from V and 1 base from J, the junction kept 4 bases outside the gene matches. CDR1 and CDR2 from the germline V gene are KGHSH and LQKENI. The CDR3 DNA reads TGTGCCAGCTCAGGACAGGCAGAGAACACTGAAGCTTTCTTT. This encodes CASSGQAENTEAFF.

This chain links TRBV30 with TRBJ2-5; 15 positions match TRBD2. There are 17 residues in the CDR3. With V trimmed by 5 bases and J by 4 bases, 11 bases remained unmatched. The germline CDR1 and CDR2 sequences are GTSNPN and SVGIG (reference sequence). This chain's CDR3 is CAWGPGLAGGRLETQYF. The CDR3, as DNA: TGTGCCTGGGGACCGGGACTAGCGGGAGGACGCCTAGAGACCCAGTACTTC.